Sequencing of this TCR beta chain was carried out in a study of CD8 T cells in ankylosing spondylitis (dated by TCRdb to 2016 to 2017). In terms of the full investigation: The study set out to find disease-linked TCR variants by profiling T cell receptor beta repertoires in ankylosing spondylitis patients and healthy donors. Samples of peripheral blood were taken, and for ankylosing spondylitis patients, synovial fluid was collected as well. In total, the full study cohort was made up of about 110 healthy donors and 25 or so ankylosing spondylitis patients.

This clonotype has more than one count but fewer than ten. It has no known antigen specificity. No much larger clone exists at a distance of one base, and base qualities are not known. Instrument used: Illumina HiSeq 2500. Quantitative 5'-RACE with molecular barcodes was used to prepare TCR beta libraries. As for the authors' bioinformatics: A new computational method, built on a probabilistic model of VDJ rearrangement, was used to identify disease-linked TCR variants. The public reads were run again by TCRdb, first through fastp at Q25 and then through MiXCR, and only productive beta chains were kept. Duplicate CDR3 protein sequences are folded into a single record with the most common DNA and genes. These V and J calls originate from TCRdb's pipeline instead of the authors' own analysis. In this sample the table shows about 160,000 distinct CDR3 sequences, about 17% of which occur a single time. The ten largest clonotypes hold approximately 7.8% of the sample.

CDR1 and CDR2 (MNHNS, SASEGT) derive from the germline V gene. The CDR3 holds 14 amino acids from the cysteine to the phenylalanine. CDR3 DNA is the only sequence kept; it has 42 bases, read in frame from the first base. After removal of 5 bases from V and 6 bases from J, the junction retains 8 bases not matched to a gene. Overall study outcomes, separate from this receptor: According to the report, matched synovial fluid samples from ankylosing spondylitis patients were significantly enriched for the disease-linked clones. In peripheral blood, the disease-linked clones were found at relatively low frequencies and had a CD8+ phenotype. Blood from ankylosing spondylitis patients appeared to be characterized by a TCR beta motif composed of about eight highly homologous amino acid variants. Some motif variants had previously been reported in the synovial fluid and blood of reactive arthritis patients, which suggests shared mechanisms of disease initiation.

This chain joins TRBV6-1 to TRBJ1-1, with TRBD1 matching 8 junction bases. Sequencing was performed on blood, either unsorted or a sorted T cell fraction (not recorded which). The sequence was obtained from a male donor with ankylosing spondylitis or in good health (not recorded which). Here is the DNA: TGTGCCAGCAGTAGTCAGGGGGCGATGGCTGAAGCTTTCTTT. Protein translation: CASSSQGAMAEAFF.